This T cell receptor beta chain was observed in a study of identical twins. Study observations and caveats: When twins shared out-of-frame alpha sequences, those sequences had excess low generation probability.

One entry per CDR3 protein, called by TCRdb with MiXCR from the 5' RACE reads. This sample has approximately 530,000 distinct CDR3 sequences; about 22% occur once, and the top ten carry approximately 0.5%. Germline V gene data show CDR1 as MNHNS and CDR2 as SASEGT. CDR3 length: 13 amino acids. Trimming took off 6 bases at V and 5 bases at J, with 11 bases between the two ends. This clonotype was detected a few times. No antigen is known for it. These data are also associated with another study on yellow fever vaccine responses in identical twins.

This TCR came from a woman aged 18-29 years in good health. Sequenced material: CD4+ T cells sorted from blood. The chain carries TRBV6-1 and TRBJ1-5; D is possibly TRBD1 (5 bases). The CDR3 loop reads CASRSRDHQPQHF. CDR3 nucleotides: TGTGCCAGCAGGTCCAGGGATCATCAGCCCCAGCATTTT.